This entry describes one TCR beta chain. The clone's antigen remains unknown. Sequence at one end of the junction differs from germline and may be a read error. From the cysteine through the phenylalanine, the CDR3 covers 14 amino acids. CDR3 DNA is the only sequence kept; it has 42 bases, read in frame from the first base. CDR1 and CDR2 were assigned from the germline V gene as SGHTA and FQGNSA. TCRbeta CDR3 regions were amplified from genomic DNA using the immunoSEQ Assay, a bias-controlled multiplex PCR. Per the original workflow: Within the assay, amplification of reference gene primers was used to estimate how many nucleated cells each sample contained. Sequence reads were collapsed and filtered to measure the absolute abundance of every unique TCRbeta CDR3 rearrangement. Productive Simpson clonality was computed per sample as the square root of Simpson's diversity index over productive rearrangements. TCRdb obtained this table from immuneACCESS and retained in-frame rearrangements with V and J assigned. These tables miss some clones; where compared with another copy, unresolved V genes account for less than half of the shortfall, and the remainder is unexplained. That table gives V, J and clone size, and the DNA gave D and trimming. In all, the sample holds under 300,000 clones, and 70% to 90% of those were seen once. Jointly, the top ten make up about 2% of the sample.

This entry comes from a study of blood T cell repertoires in COVID-19 (dated by TCRdb to the early 2020s). Broadly, across the study: Samples from collaborators originated in the United States, Italy and Spain and spanned both the acute and convalescent phases of COVID-19. The prospective study material was composed of cDNA or gDNA derived from T cells, B-cell-depleted T cells, or PBMCs. The dataset comprised deeply sampled blood TCRbeta repertoires from subjects exposed to, actively infected with, or recovered from COVID-19. The repertoires were released in a freely available public database intended as a resource for research on the immune response to SARS-CoV-2. Samples were obtained from the ongoing ImmuneRACE study (first 160 participants) and from over 1,000 subjects provided by 6 global collaborators. The sample metadata nearly always contained a de-identified subject ID, COVID-19 status, age in years and sex. Where available, HLA class I and class II types were taken from metadata supplied by the sample provider and were not determined by assay-based typing. Summary of the overall study and its limitations: Clinical and demographic metadata were provided uncurated, with the amount varying by source and participant.

A second Seattle source provided samples from volunteer blood donors who had recovered from COVID-19. Collaborating institutions collected whole blood in K2EDTA tubes following their own protocols. For TCRbeta analysis, collaborators shipped samples in one of three forms: frozen whole blood, isolated PBMCs, or DNA extracted from either of those sample types. In this chain, TRBV7-2 is recombined with TRBJ1-2, with 7 middle bases fitting TRBD1. Sequenced: peripheral blood. The sequence was collected from a man younger than 40 who had recovered from COVID-19. The base sequence is TGTGCCAGCAGCTTAGCGGGACAGCCTGTAGGCTCCTCCTTC. Its translation is CASSLAGQPVGSSF.